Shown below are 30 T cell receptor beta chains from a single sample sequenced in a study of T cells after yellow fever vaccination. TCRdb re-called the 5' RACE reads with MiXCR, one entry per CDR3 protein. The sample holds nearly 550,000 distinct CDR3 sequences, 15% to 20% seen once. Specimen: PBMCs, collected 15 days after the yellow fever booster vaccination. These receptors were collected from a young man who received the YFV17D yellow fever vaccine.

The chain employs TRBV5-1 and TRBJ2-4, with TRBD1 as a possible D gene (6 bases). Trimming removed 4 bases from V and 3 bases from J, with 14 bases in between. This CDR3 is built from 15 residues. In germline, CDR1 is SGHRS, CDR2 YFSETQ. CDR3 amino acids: CASSVQGEGKNIQYF. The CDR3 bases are TGCGCCAGCAGCGTACAGGGAGAAGGCAAAAACATTCAGTACTTC.

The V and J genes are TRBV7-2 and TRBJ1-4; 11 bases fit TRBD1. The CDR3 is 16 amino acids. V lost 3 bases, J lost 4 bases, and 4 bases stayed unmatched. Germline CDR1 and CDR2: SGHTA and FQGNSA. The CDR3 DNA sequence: TGTGCCAGCAGCTTGGGACAGGGGGGGGTTAATGAAAAACTGTTTTTT. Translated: CASSLGQGGVNEKLFF.

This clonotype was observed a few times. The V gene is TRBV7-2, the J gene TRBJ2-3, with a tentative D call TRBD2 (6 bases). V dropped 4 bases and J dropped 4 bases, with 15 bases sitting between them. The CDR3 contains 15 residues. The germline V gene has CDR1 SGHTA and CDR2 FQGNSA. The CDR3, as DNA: TGTGCCAGCAGCTCGGGACTCATGACGTCAGATACGCAGTATTTT. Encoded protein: CASSSGLMTSDTQYF.

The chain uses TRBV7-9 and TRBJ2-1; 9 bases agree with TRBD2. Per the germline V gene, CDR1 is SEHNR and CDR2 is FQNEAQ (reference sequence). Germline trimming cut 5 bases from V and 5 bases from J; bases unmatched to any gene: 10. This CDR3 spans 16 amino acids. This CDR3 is CASSPRAGGPDNEQFF. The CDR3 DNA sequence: TGTGCCAGCAGCCCCCGGGCGGGAGGGCCGGACAATGAGCAGTTCTTC.

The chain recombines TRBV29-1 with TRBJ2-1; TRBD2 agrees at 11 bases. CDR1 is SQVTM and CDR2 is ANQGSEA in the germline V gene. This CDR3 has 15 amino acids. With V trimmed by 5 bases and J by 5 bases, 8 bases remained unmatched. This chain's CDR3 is CSVRPGTSGNNEQFF. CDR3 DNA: TGCAGCGTTCGGCCTGGGACTAGCGGAAACAATGAGCAGTTCTTC.

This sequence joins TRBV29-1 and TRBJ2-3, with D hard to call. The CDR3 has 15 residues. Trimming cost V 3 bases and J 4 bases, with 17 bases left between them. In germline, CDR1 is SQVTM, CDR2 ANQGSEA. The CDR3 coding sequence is TGCAGCGTTGACCCCCGAGACACGGGCCCAGATACGCAGTATTTT. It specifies CSVDPRDTGPDTQYF.

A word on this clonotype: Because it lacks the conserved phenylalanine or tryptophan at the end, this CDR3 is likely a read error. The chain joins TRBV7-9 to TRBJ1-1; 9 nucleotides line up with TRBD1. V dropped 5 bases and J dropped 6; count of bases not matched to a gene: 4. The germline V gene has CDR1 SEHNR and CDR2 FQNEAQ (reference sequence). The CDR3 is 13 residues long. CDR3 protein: CASSKRTGAEAFL. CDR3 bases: TGTGCCAGCAGCAAGAGGACAGGGGCTGAAGCTTTCTTA.

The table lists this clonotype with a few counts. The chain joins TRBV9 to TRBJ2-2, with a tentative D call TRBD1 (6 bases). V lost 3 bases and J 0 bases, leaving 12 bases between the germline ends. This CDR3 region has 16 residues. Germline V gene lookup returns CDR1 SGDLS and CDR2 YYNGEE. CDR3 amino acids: CASSGGQNTNTGELFF. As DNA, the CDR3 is TGTGCCAGCAGCGGGGGACAAAATACGAACACCGGGGAGCTGTTTTTT.

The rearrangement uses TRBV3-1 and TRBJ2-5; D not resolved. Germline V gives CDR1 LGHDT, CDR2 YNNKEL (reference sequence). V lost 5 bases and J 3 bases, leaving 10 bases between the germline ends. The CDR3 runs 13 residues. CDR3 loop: CASSVRGEETQYF. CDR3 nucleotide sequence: TGTGCCAGCAGCGTTCGCGGTGAAGAGACCCAGTACTTC.

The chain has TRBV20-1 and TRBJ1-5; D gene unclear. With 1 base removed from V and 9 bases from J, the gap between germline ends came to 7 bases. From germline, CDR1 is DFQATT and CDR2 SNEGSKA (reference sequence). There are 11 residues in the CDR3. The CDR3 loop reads CSARVAGPQHF. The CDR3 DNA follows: TGCAGTGCTAGAGTGGCAGGGCCCCAGCATTTT.

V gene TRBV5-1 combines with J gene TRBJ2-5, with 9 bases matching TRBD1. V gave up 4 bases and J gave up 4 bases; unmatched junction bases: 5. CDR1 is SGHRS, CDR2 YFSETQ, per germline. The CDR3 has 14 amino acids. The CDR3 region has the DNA TGCGCCAGCAGCCGGGACAGGGAGGTAGAGACCCAGTACTTC. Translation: CASSRDREVETQYF.

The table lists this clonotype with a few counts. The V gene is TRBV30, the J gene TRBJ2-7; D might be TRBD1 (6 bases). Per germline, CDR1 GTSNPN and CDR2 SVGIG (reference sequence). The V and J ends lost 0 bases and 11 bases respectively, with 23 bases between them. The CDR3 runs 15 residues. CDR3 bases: TGTGCCTGGAGTGTATTTGGGCGACAACAGGGAAGGGAGTACTTC. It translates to CAWSVFGRQQGREYF.

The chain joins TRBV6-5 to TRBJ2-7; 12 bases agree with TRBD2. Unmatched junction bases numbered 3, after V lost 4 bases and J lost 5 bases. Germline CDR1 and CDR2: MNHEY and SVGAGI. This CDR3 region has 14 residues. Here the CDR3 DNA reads TGTGCCAGCAGTTTGACTAGCGGGAGTAACGAGCAGTACTTC. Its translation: CASSLTSGSNEQYF.

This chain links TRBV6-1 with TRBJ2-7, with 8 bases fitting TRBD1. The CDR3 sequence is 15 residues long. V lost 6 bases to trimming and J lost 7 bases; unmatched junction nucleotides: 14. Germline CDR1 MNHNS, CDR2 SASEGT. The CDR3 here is CASSRGGTGGREQYF. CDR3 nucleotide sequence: TGTGCCAGCAGCCGAGGAGGGACAGGCGGCAGGGAGCAGTACTTC.

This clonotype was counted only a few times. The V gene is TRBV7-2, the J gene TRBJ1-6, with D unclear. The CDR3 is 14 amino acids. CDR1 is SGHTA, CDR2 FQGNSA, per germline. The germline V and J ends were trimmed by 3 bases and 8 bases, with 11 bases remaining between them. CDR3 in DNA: TGTGCCAGCAGCTTCTGGGCTCAGGATTCACCCCTCCACTTT. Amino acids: CASSFWAQDSPLHF.

The CDR3 loop reads CASSSLMRAGAYEQYF. The CDR3 coding sequence is TGTGCCAGCAGTTCCCTCATGCGAGCGGGCGCCTACGAGCAGTACTTC. V and J are TRBV6-5 and TRBJ2-7; TRBD2 might be the D (6 bases). The CDR3 runs 16 residues. From germline, CDR1 is MNHEY and CDR2 SVGAGI. V was clipped by 4 bases and J by 2 bases, with 18 bases between them.

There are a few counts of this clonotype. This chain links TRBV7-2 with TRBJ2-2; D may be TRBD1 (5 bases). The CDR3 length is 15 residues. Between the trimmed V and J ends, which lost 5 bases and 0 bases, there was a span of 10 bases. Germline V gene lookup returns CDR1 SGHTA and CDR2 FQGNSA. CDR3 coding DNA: TGTGCCAGCAGCCGACAGAGATCGAACACCGGGGAGCTGTTTTTT. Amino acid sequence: CASSRQRSNTGELFF.

The CDR3 loop is CASSLIGGNEQFF. In DNA form, the CDR3 reads TGTGCCAGCAGTTTAATCGGAGGGAATGAGCAGTTCTTC. This chain links TRBV12-3 or TRBV12-4 with TRBJ2-1, with a possible D match to TRBD2 (6 bases). V was clipped by 2 bases and J by 7 bases, with 9 bases between them. The CDR3 has 13 residues.

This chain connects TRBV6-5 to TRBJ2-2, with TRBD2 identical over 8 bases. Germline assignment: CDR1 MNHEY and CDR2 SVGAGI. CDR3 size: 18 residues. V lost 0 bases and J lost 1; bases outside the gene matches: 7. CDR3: CASSYSKLSGVNTGELFF. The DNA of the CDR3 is TGTGCCAGCAGTTACTCGAAGCTTAGCGGGGTGAACACCGGGGAGCTGTTTTTT.

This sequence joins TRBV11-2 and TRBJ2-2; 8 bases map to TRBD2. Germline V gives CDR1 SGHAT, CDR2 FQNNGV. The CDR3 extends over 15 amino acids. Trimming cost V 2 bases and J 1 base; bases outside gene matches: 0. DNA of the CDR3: TGTGCCAGCAGCTTACGGGAGGGGAACACCGGGGAGCTGTTTTTT. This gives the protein CASSLREGNTGELFF.

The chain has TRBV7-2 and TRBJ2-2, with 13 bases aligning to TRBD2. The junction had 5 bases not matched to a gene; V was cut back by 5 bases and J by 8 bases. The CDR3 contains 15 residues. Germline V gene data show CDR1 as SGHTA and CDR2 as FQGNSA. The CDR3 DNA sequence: TGTGCCAGCAGCCGTCGGACTAGCGGGAGTGGGGAGCTGTTTTTT. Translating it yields CASSRRTSGSGELFF.

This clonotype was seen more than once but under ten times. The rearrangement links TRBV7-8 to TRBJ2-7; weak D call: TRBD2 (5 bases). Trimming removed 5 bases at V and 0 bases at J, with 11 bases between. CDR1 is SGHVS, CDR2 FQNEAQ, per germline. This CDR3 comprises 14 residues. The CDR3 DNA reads TGTGCCAGCAGCGTCCTGGGGAGCTCCTACGAGCAGTACTTC. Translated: CASSVLGSSYEQYF. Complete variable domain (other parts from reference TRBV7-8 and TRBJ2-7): GAGVSQSPRYKVAKRGQDVALRCDPISGHVSLFWYQQALGQGPEFLTYFQNEAQLDKSGLPSDRFFAERPEGSVSTLKIQRTQQEDSAVYLCASSVLGSSYEQYFGPGTRLTVT.

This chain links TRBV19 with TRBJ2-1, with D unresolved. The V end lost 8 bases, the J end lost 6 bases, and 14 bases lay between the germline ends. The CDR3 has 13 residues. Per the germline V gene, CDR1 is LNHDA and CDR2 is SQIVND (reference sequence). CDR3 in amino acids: CASRGTGSNEQFF. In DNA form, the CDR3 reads TGTGCCAGTCGTGGTACGGGCTCCAATGAGCAGTTCTTC. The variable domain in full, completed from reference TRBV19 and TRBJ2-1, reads DGGITQSPKYLFRKEGQNVTLSCEQNLNHDAMYWYRQDPGQGLRLIYYSQIVNDFQKGDIAEGYSVSREKKESFPLTVTSAQKNPTAFYLCASRGTGSNEQFFGPGTRLTVL.

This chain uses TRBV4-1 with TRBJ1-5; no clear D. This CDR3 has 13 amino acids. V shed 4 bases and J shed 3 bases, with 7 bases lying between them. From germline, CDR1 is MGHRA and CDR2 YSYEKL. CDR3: CASSPQPNQPQHF. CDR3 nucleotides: TGCGCCAGCAGCCCACAACCCAATCAGCCCCAGCATTTT.

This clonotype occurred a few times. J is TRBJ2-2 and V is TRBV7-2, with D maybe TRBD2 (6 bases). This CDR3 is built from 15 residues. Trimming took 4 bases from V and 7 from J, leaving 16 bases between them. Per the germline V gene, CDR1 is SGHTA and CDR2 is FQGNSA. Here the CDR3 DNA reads TGTGCCAGCAGCTCCTCAGGGACTCTGGGCGGGGAGCTGTTTTTT. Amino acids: CASSSSGTLGGELFF.

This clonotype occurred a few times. The CDR3 loop reads CASSLTLLQGIEAFF. CDR3 nucleotide sequence: TGTGCCAGCAGCTTAACCTTATTACAGGGAATTGAAGCTTTCTTT. V and J are TRBV11-2 and TRBJ1-1, with D tentatively TRBD1 (6 bases). The CDR3 is 15 amino acids. Per the germline V gene, CDR1 is SGHAT and CDR2 is FQNNGV. Trimming removed 2 bases from V and 7 bases from J, with 17 bases in between.

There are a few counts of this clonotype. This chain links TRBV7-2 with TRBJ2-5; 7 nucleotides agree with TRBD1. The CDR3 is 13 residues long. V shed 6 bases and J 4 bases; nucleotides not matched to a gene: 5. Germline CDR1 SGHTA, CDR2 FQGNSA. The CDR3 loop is CASSRQGRETQYF. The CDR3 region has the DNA TGTGCCAGCAGTCGACAGGGACGAGAGACCCAGTACTTC.

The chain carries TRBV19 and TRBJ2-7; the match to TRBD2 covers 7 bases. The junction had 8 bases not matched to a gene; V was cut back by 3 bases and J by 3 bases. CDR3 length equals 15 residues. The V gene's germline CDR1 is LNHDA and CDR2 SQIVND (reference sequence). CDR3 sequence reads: CASSIGKRGSYEQYF. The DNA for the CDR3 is TGTGCCAGTAGTATTGGAAAGCGGGGAAGCTACGAGCAGTACTTC.

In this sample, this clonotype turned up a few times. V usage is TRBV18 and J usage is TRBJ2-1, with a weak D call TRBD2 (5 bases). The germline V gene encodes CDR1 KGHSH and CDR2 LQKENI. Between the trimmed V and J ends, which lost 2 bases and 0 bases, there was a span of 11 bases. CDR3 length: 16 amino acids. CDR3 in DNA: TGTGCCAGCTCACCAAGTGTGGGGAGCTCCTACAATGAGCAGTTCTTC. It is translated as CASSPSVGSSYNEQFF.

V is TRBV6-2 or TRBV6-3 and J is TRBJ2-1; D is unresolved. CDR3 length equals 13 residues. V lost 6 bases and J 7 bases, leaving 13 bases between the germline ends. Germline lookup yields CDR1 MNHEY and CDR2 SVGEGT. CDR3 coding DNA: TGTGCCAGCAGCACCAATGTAGGGAATGAGCAGTTCTTC. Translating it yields CASSTNVGNEQFF.